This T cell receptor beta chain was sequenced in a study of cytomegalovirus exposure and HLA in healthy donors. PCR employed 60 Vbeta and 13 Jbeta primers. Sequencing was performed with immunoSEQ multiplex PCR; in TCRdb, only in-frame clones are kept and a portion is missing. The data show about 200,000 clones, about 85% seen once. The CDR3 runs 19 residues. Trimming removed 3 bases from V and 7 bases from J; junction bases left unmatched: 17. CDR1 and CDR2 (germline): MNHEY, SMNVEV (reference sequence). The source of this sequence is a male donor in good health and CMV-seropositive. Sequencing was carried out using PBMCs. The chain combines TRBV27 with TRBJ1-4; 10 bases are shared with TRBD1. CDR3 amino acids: CASSFGTGTGEERGEKLFF. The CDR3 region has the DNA TGTGCCAGCAGTTTTGGCACCGGGACAGGGGAGGAACGGGGTGAAAAACTGTTTTTT.